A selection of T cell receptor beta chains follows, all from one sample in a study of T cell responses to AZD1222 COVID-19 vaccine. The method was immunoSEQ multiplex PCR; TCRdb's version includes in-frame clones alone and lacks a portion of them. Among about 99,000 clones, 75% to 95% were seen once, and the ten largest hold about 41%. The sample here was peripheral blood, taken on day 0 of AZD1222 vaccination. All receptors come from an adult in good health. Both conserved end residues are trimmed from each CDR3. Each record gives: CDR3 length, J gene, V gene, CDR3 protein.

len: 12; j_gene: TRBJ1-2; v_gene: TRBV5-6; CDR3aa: ASSFGDRGHGYT
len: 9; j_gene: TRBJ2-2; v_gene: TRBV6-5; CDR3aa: ASSRAGELF
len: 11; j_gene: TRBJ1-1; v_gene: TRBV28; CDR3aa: ASTSGMNTEAF
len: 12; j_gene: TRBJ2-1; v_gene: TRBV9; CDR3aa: ASGRTGGNDEQF
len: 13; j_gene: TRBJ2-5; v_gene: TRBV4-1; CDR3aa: ASSQVGDRVKTQY
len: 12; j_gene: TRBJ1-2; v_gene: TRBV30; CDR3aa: AWTSWAPRVGYT
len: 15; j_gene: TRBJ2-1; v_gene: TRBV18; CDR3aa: ASSPGSGTSSYNEQF
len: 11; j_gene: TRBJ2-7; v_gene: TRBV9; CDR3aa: ASSSGGTYEQY
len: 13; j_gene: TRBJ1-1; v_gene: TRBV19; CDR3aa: ASSLGQRLNTEAF
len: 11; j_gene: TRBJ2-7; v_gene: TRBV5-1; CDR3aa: ASSWGDGDEQY
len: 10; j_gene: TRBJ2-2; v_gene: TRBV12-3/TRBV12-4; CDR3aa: ASRREPRELF
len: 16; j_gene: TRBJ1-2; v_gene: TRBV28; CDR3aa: AITHLRQGASIKYGYT
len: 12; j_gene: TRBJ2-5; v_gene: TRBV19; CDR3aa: ASSNPKGKETQY
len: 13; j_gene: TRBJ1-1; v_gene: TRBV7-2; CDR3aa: ASSSGQIMNTEAF
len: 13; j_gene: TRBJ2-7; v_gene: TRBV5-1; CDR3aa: ASSLSSGSSYEQY
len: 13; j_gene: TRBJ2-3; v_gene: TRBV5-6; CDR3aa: ASIILADSTDTQY
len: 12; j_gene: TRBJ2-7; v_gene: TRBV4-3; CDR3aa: ASSQSTISYEQY
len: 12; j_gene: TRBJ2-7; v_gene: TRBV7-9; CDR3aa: ASSPKRENYEQY
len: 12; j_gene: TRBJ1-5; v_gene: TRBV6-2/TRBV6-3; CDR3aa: ASSFAGVGQPQH
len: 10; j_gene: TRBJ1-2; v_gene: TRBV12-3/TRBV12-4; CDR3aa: ATTGGPYGYT
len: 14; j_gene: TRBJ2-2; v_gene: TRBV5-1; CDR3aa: ASSWSGTGSTGELF
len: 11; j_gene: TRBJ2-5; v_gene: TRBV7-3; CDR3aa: ASSLMEGETQY
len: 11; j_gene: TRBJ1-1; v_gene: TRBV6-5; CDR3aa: ASSKGENTEAF
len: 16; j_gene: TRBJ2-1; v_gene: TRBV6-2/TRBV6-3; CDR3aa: ASSYDSLGLAGGNEQF
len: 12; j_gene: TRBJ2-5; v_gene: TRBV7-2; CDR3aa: ASTPTGGRETQY
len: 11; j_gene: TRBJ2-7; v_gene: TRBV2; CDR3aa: ASGGQVPYEQY
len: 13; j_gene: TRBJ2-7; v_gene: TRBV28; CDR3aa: ASSPLWGLDYEQY
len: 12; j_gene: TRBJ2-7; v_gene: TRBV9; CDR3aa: ASSRGLTTYEQY
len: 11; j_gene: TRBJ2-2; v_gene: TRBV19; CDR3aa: ATTGAGTGELF
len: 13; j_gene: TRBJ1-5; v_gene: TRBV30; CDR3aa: AWSATQGAGQPQH
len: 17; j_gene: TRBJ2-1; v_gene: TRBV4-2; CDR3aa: ASSQELLAGLGGHNEQF
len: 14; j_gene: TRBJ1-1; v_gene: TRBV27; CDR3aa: ASSLTRIGPGTEAF
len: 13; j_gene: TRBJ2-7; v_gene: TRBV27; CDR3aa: ASSGGTSGTGEQY
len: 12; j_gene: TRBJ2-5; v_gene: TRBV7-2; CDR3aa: ASSFRRSQETQY
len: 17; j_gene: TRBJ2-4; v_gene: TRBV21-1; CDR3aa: ASSKVTSGRSLAKNIQY
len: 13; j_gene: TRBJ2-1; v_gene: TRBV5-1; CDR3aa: ASSFSGGSYNEQF
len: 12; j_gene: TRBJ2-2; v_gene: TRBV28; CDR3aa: ASSLRGVSGELF
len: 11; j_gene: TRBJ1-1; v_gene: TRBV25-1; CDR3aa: ASRGPGQAEAF
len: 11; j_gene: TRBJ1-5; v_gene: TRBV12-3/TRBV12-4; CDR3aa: ASSQGQRQPQH
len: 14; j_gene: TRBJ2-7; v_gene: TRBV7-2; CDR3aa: ASSLVGGQGKFEQY
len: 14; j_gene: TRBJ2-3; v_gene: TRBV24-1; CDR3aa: ATSDLGRGGPDTQY
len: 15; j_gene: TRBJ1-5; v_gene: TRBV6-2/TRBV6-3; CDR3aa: ASSEGTRGLRNQPQH
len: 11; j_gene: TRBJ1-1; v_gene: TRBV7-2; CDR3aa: ASNLQGNTEAF
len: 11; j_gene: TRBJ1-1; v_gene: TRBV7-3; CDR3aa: ASSRQGNTEAF
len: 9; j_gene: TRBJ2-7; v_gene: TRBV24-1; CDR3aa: ATSGLREQY
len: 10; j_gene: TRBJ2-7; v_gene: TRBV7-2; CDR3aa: ASSLGSYEQY
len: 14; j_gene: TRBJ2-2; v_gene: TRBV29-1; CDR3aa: SVGGSRGSNTGELF
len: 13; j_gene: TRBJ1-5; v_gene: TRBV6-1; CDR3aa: ASSPSTGSNQPQH
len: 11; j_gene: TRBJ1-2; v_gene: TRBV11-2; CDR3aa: ASGRVGTPGYT
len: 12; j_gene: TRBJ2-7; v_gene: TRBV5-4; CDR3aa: ASSFSGTTYEQY
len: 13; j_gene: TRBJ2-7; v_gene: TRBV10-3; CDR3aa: AISEAGISSYEQY
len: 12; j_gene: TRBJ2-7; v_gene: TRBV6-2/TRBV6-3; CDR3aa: ASSTSGRTYEQY
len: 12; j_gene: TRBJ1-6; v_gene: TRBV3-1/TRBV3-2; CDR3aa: ASSLAGVDSPLH
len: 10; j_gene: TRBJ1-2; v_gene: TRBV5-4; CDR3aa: ASSLDGFGYT
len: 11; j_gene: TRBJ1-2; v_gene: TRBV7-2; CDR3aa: ASSLGAYYGYT
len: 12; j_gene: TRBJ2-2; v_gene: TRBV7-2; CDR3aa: ASRIAAGAGELF
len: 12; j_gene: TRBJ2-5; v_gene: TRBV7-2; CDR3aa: ASSLSGAGETQY
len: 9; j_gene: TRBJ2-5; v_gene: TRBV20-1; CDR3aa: SASGGETQY
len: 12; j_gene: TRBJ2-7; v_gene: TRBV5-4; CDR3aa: ASSLTTVSYEQY
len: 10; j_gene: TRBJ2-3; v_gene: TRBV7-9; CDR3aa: ASSSVTDTQY